In this sample, the clone carrying this T cell receptor (beta chain) turned up many times. What it recognizes is unknown. The data originate from a study of T cell repertoires in cytomegalovirus infection. On the study more broadly: CMV infection plus the matching HLA type was flagged by public TCR beta signatures. Findings and limits, study-wide: CMV carriers with the relevant HLA were identified by cumulative public TCR beta family frequency.

Via MiXCR, TCRdb re-called the reads, giving one row per CDR3 protein. The repertoire holds around 280,000 distinct CDR3 sequences, approximately 8.9% seen once, with around 2.5% in the top ten. The CDR3 totals 14 residues. Germline V gene data show CDR1 as ENHRY and CDR2 as SYGVKD. The ends were cut back, 7 bases at V and 3 bases at J, with 16 bases in the middle. V is TRBV10-3 and J is TRBJ2-7; D is possibly TRBD1 (6 bases). This receptor was obtained from a human donor in good health (CMV status not recorded). Some clones in this sample may be carry-over from other donors' samples. Source material: PBMCs. The CDR3, as DNA: TGTGCCATCACCGGACAGAGGGGGATCTACGAGCAGTACGTC. Protein sequence: CAITGQRGIYEQYV.